This T cell receptor (beta chain) came from a study of T cell repertoires in cytomegalovirus infection. The wider study: Both a matching HLA type and CMV infection were indicated by public TCR beta signatures.

This clonotype has only one observation. Antigen specificity is unknown. Trimming shortened V by 2 bases and J by 7 bases, and 9 bases separated the two germline ends. CDR3 length: 12 amino acids. Germline V gene data show CDR1 as MNHEY and CDR2 as SVGAGI. TCRdb ran MiXCR on the reads and lists one entry per CDR3 protein. The sample consists of approximately 100,000 distinct CDR3 sequences, approximately 28% of them appearing once. The receptor was isolated from a human donor in good health (CMV status not recorded). Some clones in this sample may be carry-over from other donors' samples. This chain joins TRBV6-5 and TRBJ2-7; the D gene is possibly TRBD2 (5 bases). Sequences were derived from CD8+ T cells from cultured PBMCs, sampled from culture after CMV antigen stimulation. The CDR3 is CASSYEGNEQYF. The CDR3 DNA is TGTGCCAGCAGTTACGAGGGAAATGAGCAGTACTTC.